Following are 11 T cell receptor beta chains from one sample sequenced in a study of T cell repertoires and Cas9 in healthy adults. Libraries were prepared by immunoSEQ multiplex PCR; TCRdb keeps only in-frame clonotypes and omits some of them. The data show more than 12,000 clones, about nine tenths seen once. The sequenced sample consisted of Tregs (CD4+, CD25+, CD127-, CD137-, CD154-) from PBMCs; culture status not recorded. The source of these receptors is a human donor in good health.

CDR3: CASLGGAATEAFF. In nucleotides, the CDR3 is TGTGCCAGCTTAGGTGGGGCAGCCACTGAAGCTTTCTTT. This sequence joins TRBV18 and TRBJ1-1, with D possibly TRBD1 on 5 matching bases. The CDR3 runs to 13 residues. V dropped 7 bases and J dropped 4 bases, with 13 bases sitting between them. The germline V gene encodes CDR1 KGHSH and CDR2 LQKENI.

The gene calls are TRBV2 and TRBJ1-5, with D hard to call. The CDR3 spans 14 residues. Per the germline V gene, CDR1 is SNHLY and CDR2 is FYNNEI. The germline V and J ends were trimmed by 7 bases and 4 bases, with 14 bases remaining between them. This CDR3 is CASKRQGANQPQHF. Written as DNA, the CDR3 is TGTGCCAGCAAGAGACAAGGAGCAAATCAGCCCCAGCATTTT.

The chain combines TRBV19 with TRBJ2-2, with 9 bases identical to TRBD1. V lost 4 bases to trimming and J lost 7 bases; unmatched junction nucleotides: 7. The CDR3 spans 15 residues. Germline assignment: CDR1 LNHDA and CDR2 SQIVND (reference sequence). This CDR3 reads CASSTGQGVGGELFF. CDR3 DNA: TGTGCCAGTAGTACGGGACAGGGTGTTGGCGGGGAGCTGTTTTTT.

The rearrangement links TRBV19 to TRBJ1-5, with 7 bases identical to TRBD1. The CDR3 consists of 15 residues. The ends lost 6 bases at V and 7 bases at J; junction bases unmatched: 12. Germline loops: CDR1 LNHDA, CDR2 SQIVND (reference sequence). The CDR3 DNA follows: TGTGCCAGTAGAATCCGAGACAGGGAATGGCAGCCCCAGCATTTT. Translated: CASRIRDREWQPQHF.

The chain carries TRBV6-1 and TRBJ1-1; D ambiguous. Trimming cost V 10 bases and J 5 bases, with 11 bases left between them. The CDR3 length is 11 residues. The germline gives CDR1 MNHNS, CDR2 SASEGT. The CDR3 sequence: CATQMWTEAFF. The DNA of the CDR3 is TGTGCCACCCAAATGTGGACTGAAGCTTTCTTT.

J is TRBJ2-2 and V is TRBV19; 8 bases match TRBD1. The CDR3 runs 16 residues. V trimming: 6 bases; J trimming: 1 base; junction bases outside the gene matches: 7. Per germline, CDR1 LNHDA and CDR2 SQIVND (reference sequence). CDR3 loop: CASRNAGTGNTGELFF. In DNA form, the CDR3 reads TGTGCCAGTAGAAACGCCGGGACAGGGAACACCGGGGAGCTGTTTTTT.

The chain recombines TRBV16 with TRBJ2-2; D is ambiguous. The CDR3 runs to 14 residues. The V gene's germline CDR1 is KGHSY and CDR2 FQNENV. V gave up 2 bases and J gave up 4 bases, with 8 bases separating them. CDR3 sequence reads: CASSQVPTTGELFF. The CDR3 region has the DNA TGTGCCAGCAGCCAAGTCCCCACCACCGGGGAGCTGTTTTTT.

This clone came up a few times. This chain connects TRBV2 to TRBJ2-2, with TRBD2 matching over 9 bases. The germline CDR1 and CDR2 sequences are SNHLY and FYNNEI. The CDR3 extends over 16 amino acids. Trimming cost V 5 bases and J 2 bases; bases outside gene matches: 6. The CDR3 region has the DNA TGTGCCAGCAGTCTTCGGCGGGGGGGCAACACCGGGGAGCTGTTTTTT. Translating gives CASSLRRGGNTGELFF.

This rearrangement joins TRBV6-5 to TRBJ1-2; D uncertain. Germline V lookup: CDR1 MNHEY, CDR2 SVGAGI. V was shortened by 2 bases and J by 7 bases, with 14 bases between the two germline ends. The CDR3 length is 14 residues. DNA for the CDR3: TGTGCCAGCAGTTACGCGGGCTCCTCGACTGGCTACACCTTC. Protein: CASSYAGSSTGYTF.

V usage is TRBV5-6 and J usage is TRBJ1-2; unclear D gene. This CDR3 contains 12 residues. Germline values: CDR1 SGHDT, CDR2 YYEEEE. Trimming shortened V by 2 bases and J by 8 bases, and 10 bases separated the two germline ends. The CDR3 here is CASSLSGVGYTF. DNA for the CDR3: TGTGCCAGCAGCTTATCCGGGGTCGGCTACACCTTC.

The gene calls are TRBV2 and TRBJ2-6, with TRBD1 as a possible D gene (5 bases). CDR3 size: 16 residues. V was cut by 6 bases and J by 2 bases, with 14 bases left in between. Germline assignment: CDR1 SNHLY and CDR2 FYNNEI. The CDR3 coding sequence is TGTGCCAGCAGATCCCGGACACGCGCTGGGGCCAACGTCCTGACTTTC. Encoded protein: CASRSRTRAGANVLTF.